The clone carrying this TCR beta chain came up a few times. The data were obtained in a study of T cell responses to AZD1222 COVID-19 vaccine. In the study overall: Second-dose intervals of approximately 4 or approximately 12 weeks were pooled.

Generated by immunoSEQ multiplex PCR, the TCRdb table keeps only in-frame clones and is missing some. The repertoire has 120,000 or so clones, roughly 91% of them found once; the top ten carry 25% to 35%. Trimming pared 6 bases from V and 0 bases from J, leaving 14 bases between. The CDR3 is made up of 16 amino acids. Per the germline V gene, CDR1 is ENHRY and CDR2 is SYGVKD. V usage is TRBV10-3 and J usage is TRBJ1-4; no firm D call. This sequence was found in an adult in good health. Specimen: peripheral blood, collected on day 0 of AZD1222 vaccination. DNA of the CDR3: TGTGCCATCAGCCAAAGGGATGTTGCAACTAATGAAAAACTGTTTTTT. It translates to CAISQRDVATNEKLFF.